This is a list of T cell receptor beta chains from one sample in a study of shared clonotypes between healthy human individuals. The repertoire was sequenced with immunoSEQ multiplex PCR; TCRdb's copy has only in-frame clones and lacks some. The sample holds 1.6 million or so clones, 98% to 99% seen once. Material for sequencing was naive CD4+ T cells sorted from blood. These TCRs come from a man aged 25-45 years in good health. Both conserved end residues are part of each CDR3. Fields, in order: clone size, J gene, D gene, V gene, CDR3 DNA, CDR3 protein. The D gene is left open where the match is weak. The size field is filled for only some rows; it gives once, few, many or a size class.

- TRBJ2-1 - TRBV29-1 TGCAGCGTTGATTTTGTCCACAATGAGCAGTTCTTC CSVDFVHNEQFF
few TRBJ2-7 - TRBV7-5 TGTGCCAGAAGCTGGGGACTAGCAGGCTACGAGCAGTACTTC CARSWGLAGYEQYF
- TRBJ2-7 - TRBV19 TGTGCCAGTAGTATAGAGGTAGGGGCGACCTACGAGCAGTACTTC CASSIEVGATYEQYF
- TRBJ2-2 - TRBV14 TGTGCCAGCAGCCAAGCCCGGCAGTCCGGGGAGCTGTTTTTT CASSQARQSGELFF
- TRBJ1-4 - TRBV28 TGTGCCAGCAGGTTAAGGGGTTGGAGAAATGAAAAACTGTTTTTT CASRLRGWRNEKLFF
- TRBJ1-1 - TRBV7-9 TGTGCCAGCAGCGACGGGGACATGAACACTGAAGCTTTCTTT CASSDGDMNTEAFF
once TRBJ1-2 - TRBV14 TGTGCCAGCAGCCAAGGACAGGCGAATGGCTACACCTTC CASSQGQANGYTF
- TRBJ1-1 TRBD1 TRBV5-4 TGTGCCAGCAGCGGCAGGACAGGGGGTGTGAACACTGAAGCTTTCTTT CASSGRTGGVNTEAFF
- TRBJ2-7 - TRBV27 TGTGCCAGCAGTTTATGGGGTTTGGATAGCTCCTACGAGCAGTACTTC CASSLWGLDSSYEQYF
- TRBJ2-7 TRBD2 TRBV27 TGTGCCAGCAGTTGGGGCGGGACTACCTTCTACGAGCAGTACTTC CASSWGGTTFYEQYF
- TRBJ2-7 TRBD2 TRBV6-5 TGTGCCAGCAGGAGGCTAGCGGGAGGCTCCTACGAGCAGTACTTC CASRRLAGGSYEQYF
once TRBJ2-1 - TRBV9 TGTGCCAGCAGCGTAGCTGGGGGGGCTAGCGGAAAACGCGAGCAGTTCTTC CASSVAGGASGKREQFF
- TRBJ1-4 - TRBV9 TGTGCCAGCAGCGTAGCAGCCGTGGCGGGGGCGGGTACGGAAAAACTGTTTTTT CASSVAAVAGAGTEKLFF
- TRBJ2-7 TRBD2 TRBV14 TGTGCCAGCAGCCAAGGGAGTAGCGGGAGATCCGAGCAGTACTTC CASSQGSSGRSEQYF
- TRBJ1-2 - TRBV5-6 TGTGCCAGCAAACTCCAAGGGGTCTATGGCTACACCTTC CASKLQGVYGYTF
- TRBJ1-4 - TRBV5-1 TGCGCCAGCAGCAGAGGGGTTTTGGATGAAAAACTGTTTTTT CASSRGVLDEKLFF
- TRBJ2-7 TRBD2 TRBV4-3 TGCGCCAGCAGCCAATCCCTAGCGGGAGGTTCCTACGAGCAGTACTTC CASSQSLAGGSYEQYF
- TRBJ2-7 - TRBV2 TGTGCCATCACCACCCTTGACTCCTACGAGCAGTACTTC CAITTLDSYEQYF
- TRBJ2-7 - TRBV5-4 TGTGCCAGCAGCTTGGTGGGCAGGGGATTGAACGAGCAGTACTTC CASSLVGRGLNEQYF
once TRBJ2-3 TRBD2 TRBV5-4 TGTGCCAGCAGCCTGGGGACTAGCGCACGCACAGATACGCAGTATTTT CASSLGTSARTDTQYF
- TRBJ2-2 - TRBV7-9 TGTGCCAACAGCTTTATGGGGGCAGATAGCACCGGGGAGCTGTTTTTT CANSFMGADSTGELFF
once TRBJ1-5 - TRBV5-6 TGTGCCAGCAGCTTGGGGGGGTATAGCAATCAGCCCCAGCATTTT CASSLGGYSNQPQHF
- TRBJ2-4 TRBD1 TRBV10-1 TGCGCCAGCAGTGGACAGGGCAAAGACATTCAGTACTTC CASSGQGKDIQYF
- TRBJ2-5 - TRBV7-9 TGTGCCAGCAGCTCGACAGGAACTGAGACCCAGTACTTC CASSSTGTETQYF
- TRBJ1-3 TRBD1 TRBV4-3 TGCGCCAGCAGCCAGTCTACAGGGGGCCCTGGAAACACCATATATTTT CASSQSTGGPGNTIYF
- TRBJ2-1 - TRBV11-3 TGTGCCAGCAGCCCCCGGGGTGCCGAAACCGGGCAGTTCTTC CASSPRGAETGQFF
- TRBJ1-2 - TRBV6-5 TGTGCCAGCATTTCGAAGGGGGGGCCCGGCTACACCTTC CASISKGGPGYTF
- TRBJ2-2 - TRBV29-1 TGCAGCGTTGCCGGGGGGCGTAGCACCGGGGAGCTGTTTTTT CSVAGGRSTGELFF
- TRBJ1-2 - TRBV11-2 TGTGCCAGCAGCTTCCAGGGCCGGGGCTACACCTTC CASSFQGRGYTF
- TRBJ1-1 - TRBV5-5 TGTGCCAGCCAGGGGTACACTGAAGCTTTCTTT CASQGYTEAFF
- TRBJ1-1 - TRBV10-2 TGCGCCAGCAGTGTGGGAAACACTGAAGCTTTCTTT CASSVGNTEAFF
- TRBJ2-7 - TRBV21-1 TGTGCCAGCAGGCGCACCCGCCTATTCTACGAGCAGTACTTC CASRRTRLFYEQYF
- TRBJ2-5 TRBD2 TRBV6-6 TGTGCCAGCAGCCTGCTGTCGGGGGGTGGCCAAGAGACCCAGTACTTC CASSLLSGGGQETQYF
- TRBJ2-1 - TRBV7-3 TGTGCCAGCAGCTTAACTGGCGGTTGGCGCGGGATCTACAATGAGCAGTTCTTC CASSLTGGWRGIYNEQFF
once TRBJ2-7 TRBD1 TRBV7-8 TGTGCCAGCAGCGGACGGACAGGGGGCGGGAACGAGCAGTACTTC CASSGRTGGGNEQYF
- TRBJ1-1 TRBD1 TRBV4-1 TGCGCCAGCAGCCAAGATCGGGGACAGGCGAACACTGAAGCTTTCTTT CASSQDRGQANTEAFF
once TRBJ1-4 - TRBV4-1 TGCGCCAGCAGCCAAGCAGCAACTAATGAAAAACTGTTTTTT CASSQAATNEKLFF
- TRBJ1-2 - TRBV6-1 TGTGCCAGCAGTGAAGCGGGGGGTACGGAGTTTGGCTACACCTTC CASSEAGGTEFGYTF
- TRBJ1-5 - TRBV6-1 TGTGCCAGCAGTGTGTGGGAGGTAGGTCAGCCCCAGCATTTT CASSVWEVGQPQHF
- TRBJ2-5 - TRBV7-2 TGTGCCAGCAGCTTAGGGTCGGAGACCCAGTACTTC CASSLGSETQYF
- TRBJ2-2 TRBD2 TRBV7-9 TGTGCCGGGCGACTAGCGGGAGGTTTGCGCACCGGGGAGCTGTTTTTT CAGRLAGGLRTGELFF
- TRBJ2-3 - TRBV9 TGTGCCAGCAGCGCTCCCCCTTCTCGTGGAGTCCTCTTAGGCTACACAGATACGCAGTATTTT CASSAPPSRGVLLGYTDTQYF
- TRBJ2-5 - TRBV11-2 TGTGCCAGCAGCTTAGCAGGGTTGGAGACCCAGTACTTC CASSLAGLETQYF